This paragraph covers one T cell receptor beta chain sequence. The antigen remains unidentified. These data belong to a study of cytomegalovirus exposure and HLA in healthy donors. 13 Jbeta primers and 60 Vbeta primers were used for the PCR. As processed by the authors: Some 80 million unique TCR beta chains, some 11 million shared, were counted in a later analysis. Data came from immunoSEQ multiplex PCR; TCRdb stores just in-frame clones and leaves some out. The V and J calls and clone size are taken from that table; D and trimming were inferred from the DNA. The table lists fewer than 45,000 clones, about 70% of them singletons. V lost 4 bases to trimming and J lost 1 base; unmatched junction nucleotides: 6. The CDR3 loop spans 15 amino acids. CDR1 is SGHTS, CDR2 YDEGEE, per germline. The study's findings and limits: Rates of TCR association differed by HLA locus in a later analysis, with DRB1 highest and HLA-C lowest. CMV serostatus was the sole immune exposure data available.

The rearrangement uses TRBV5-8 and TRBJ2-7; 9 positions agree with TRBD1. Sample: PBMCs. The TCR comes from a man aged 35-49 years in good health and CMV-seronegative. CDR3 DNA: TGTGCCAGCAGCCGAACAGGGGGCTCATCCTACGAGCAGTACTTC. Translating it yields CASSRTGGSSYEQYF.